Presented here are 19 T cell receptor beta chains from one specimen sequenced in a study of shared clonotypes between healthy human individuals. Here immunoSEQ multiplex PCR was the method, and the copy in TCRdb shows in-frame clones only, minus some. The table shows fewer than 600,000 clones, with 79% occurring only once. The sample taken for sequencing was PBMCs. These receptors were taken from a middle-aged woman in good health. Some clones in this sample may be carry-over from other donors' samples.

Note on this clone: Mismatch with germline at one junction end may stem from a read error. J is TRBJ2-7 and V is TRBV11-2; D uncertain. CDR3 length equals 11 residues. Germline CDR1 is SGHAT and CDR2 is FQNNGV. Here the CDR3 reads CASSLNYEQCF. The CDR3 nucleotides are TGTGCCAGCAGCCTCAACTACGAGCAGTGCTTC. The full variable domain, in which reference TRBV11-2 and TRBJ2-7 provide the parts outside the CDR3, is EAGVAQSPRYKIIEKRQSVAFWCNPISGHATLYWYQQILGQGPKLLIQFQNNGVVDDSQLPKDRFSAERLKGVDSTLKIQPAKLEDSAVYLCASSLNYEQCFGPGTRLTVT.

The CDR3 is CASSPGTSGTGTDTQYF. The CDR3 DNA reads TGTGCCAGCTCACCAGGGACTAGCGGGACGGGCACAGATACGCAGTATTTT. The rearrangement uses TRBV18 and TRBJ2-3; 13 nucleotides agree with TRBD2. CDR1 is KGHSH, CDR2 LQKENI, per germline. With 2 bases clipped from V and 1 base from J, the junction kept 3 bases outside the gene matches. The CDR3 totals 17 residues.

This chain links TRBV11-2 with TRBJ2-1, with D possibly matching TRBD1 (6 bases). Germline V gene lookup returns CDR1 SGHAT and CDR2 FQNNGV. The CDR3 has 16 amino acids. Trimming removed 6 bases at V and 9 bases at J, with 24 bases between. Written as DNA, the CDR3 is TGTGCCAGCAGAAAGACCGGGACATCCAGTTCTGGTGAGCAGTTCTTC. Translation: CASRKTGTSSSGEQFF.

This clone was found a few times. V gene TRBV10-3 combines with J gene TRBJ2-3, with 10 positions matching TRBD2. The ends lost 8 bases at V and 4 bases at J; junction bases unmatched: 9. Germline values: CDR1 ENHRY, CDR2 SYGVKD. CDR3 length: 15 residues. The CDR3 region has the DNA TGTGCCATCGGAACCGGGACTAGCGTCCCAGATACGCAGTATTTT. Translation gives CAIGTGTSVPDTQYF.

The V and J genes are TRBV30 and TRBJ2-3, with a weak D call TRBD2 (5 bases). CDR1 is GTSNPN, CDR2 SVGIG, per germline (reference sequence). This CDR3 region has 12 residues. V lost 6 bases and J lost 4, with 11 bases in between. The CDR3 loop reads CACEGGADTQYF. In DNA, the CDR3 is TGTGCCTGCGAGGGTGGGGCAGATACGCAGTATTTT.

In its sample, this clone was seen a few times. This rearrangement joins TRBV9 to TRBJ2-7; D unresolved. Germline loops: CDR1 SGDLS, CDR2 YYNGEE. V lost 1 base, J lost 2 bases, and 10 bases lay in between. This CDR3 region has 14 residues. The CDR3 DNA follows: TGTGCCAGCAGCGTAACTCAACAGCCCTACGAGCAGTACTTC. This encodes CASSVTQQPYEQYF.

Details on this clone: This may be a read error: a much more frequent sequence differs by one nucleotide. The gene calls are TRBV9 and TRBJ2-7, with TRBD2 matching 12 bases. The CDR3 is 15 amino acids. Germline CDR1 reads SGDLS; CDR2 reads YYNGEE. After removal of 0 bases from V and 2 bases from J, the junction contained 0 bases not matched to a gene. This chain's CDR3 is CASSVGTSGAYEQYF. As DNA, the CDR3 is TGTGCCAGCAGCGTAGGGACTAGCGGGGCCTACGAGCAGTACTTC.

Only one count was recorded for this clone. Written as DNA, the CDR3 is TGCGCCAGCAGCCAAGTCAGGGTAAAAGCTAACTATGGCTACACCTTC. This codes for CASSQVRVKANYGYTF. This chain joins TRBV4-1 and TRBJ1-2; a weak D match, TRBD1 (5 bases). Germline V gene lookup returns CDR1 MGHRA and CDR2 YSYEKL. The CDR3 totals 16 residues. Trimming removed 1 base at V and 0 bases at J, with 12 bases between.

V usage is TRBV6-4 and J usage is TRBJ2-3; unclear D gene. V shed 3 bases and J shed 4 bases, with 11 bases lying between them. The CDR3 is 14 residues long. The V gene's germline CDR1 is MRHNA and CDR2 SNTAGT. The CDR3 here is CASSENLSADTQYF. The CDR3 DNA reads as TGTGCCAGCAGTGAGAACCTGTCCGCAGATACGCAGTATTTT.

This chain connects TRBV7-2 to TRBJ2-7; D is undetermined. Germline V gene sequence: CDR1 SGHTA, CDR2 FQGNSA. V was shortened by 2 bases and J by 2 bases, with 4 bases between the two germline ends. The CDR3 extends over 12 amino acids. CDR3 sequence (DNA): TGTGCCAGCAGCTTATCCCCCTACGAGCAGTACTTC. Encoded protein: CASSLSPYEQYF.

The rearrangement joins TRBV5-6 to TRBJ2-4, with 7 bases lining up with TRBD2. This CDR3 region has 14 residues. V was pared by 2 bases and J by 11 bases, with 10 bases of the junction left unmatched. CDR1 SGHDT and CDR2 YYEEEE come from the germline V gene. DNA of the CDR3: TGTGCCAGCAGCTTAGCGGGAAAAAGGAATCTTCAGTACTTC. As protein: CASSLAGKRNLQYF.

The chain joins TRBV7-9 to TRBJ2-7; 8 nucleotides match TRBD2. CDR3 length equals 12 residues. CDR1 SEHNR and CDR2 FQNEAQ come from the germline V gene (reference sequence). With V trimmed by 5 bases and J by 12 bases, 9 bases remained unmatched. The CDR3 DNA follows: TGTGCCAGCAGCCCCTCGGGACTAGGTCCGTACTTC. Amino acid sequence: CASSPSGLGPYF.

The chain is built from TRBV10-2 and TRBJ2-1; no reliable D call. Trimming removed 6 bases from V and 7 bases from J, with 13 bases in between. Germline lookup yields CDR1 WSHSY and CDR2 SAAADI. The CDR3 has 13 residues. CDR3 amino acids: CASRQAGQNEQFF. CDR3 in DNA: TGCGCCAGCAGGCAGGCAGGTCAAAATGAGCAGTTCTTC.

V gene TRBV5-1 combines with J gene TRBJ2-3; a weak D match, TRBD1 (6 bases). The CDR3 has 16 amino acids. From germline, CDR1 is SGHRS and CDR2 YFSETQ. With 0 bases removed from V and 4 bases from J, the gap between germline ends came to 15 bases. This CDR3 reads CASSLGVGAGADTQYF. CDR3 nucleotide sequence: TGCGCCAGCAGCTTGGGTGTGGGAGCAGGGGCAGATACGCAGTATTTT. Full variable domain (outside the CDR3, taken from reference TRBV5-1 and TRBJ2-3): KAGVTQTPRYLIKTRGQQVTLSCSPISGHRSVSWYQQTPGQGLQFLFEYFSETQRNKGNFPGRFSGRQFSNSRSEMNVSTLELGDSALYLCASSLGVGAGADTQYFGPGTRLTVL.

The rearrangement uses TRBV28 and TRBJ1-1; 10 bases are a match to TRBD1. CDR1 MDHEN and CDR2 SYDVKM come from the germline V gene. The CDR3 is 15 amino acids. Trimming removed 5 bases from V and 3 bases from J; junction bases left unmatched: 6. This CDR3 reads CASSTRGTGDTEAFF. The CDR3 region has the DNA TGTGCCAGCAGTACCCGAGGGACAGGGGACACTGAAGCTTTCTTT.

Notes on this clone: This same CDR3 is encoded by further DNA sequences in the sample. This chain connects TRBV15 to TRBJ2-7; a weak D match, TRBD2 (5 bases). The V and J ends lost 0 bases and 4 bases respectively, with 7 bases between them. The CDR3 is 13 residues long. Per the germline V gene, CDR1 is LNHNV and CDR2 is YYDKDF (reference sequence). The CDR3 loop is CATSRDRGYEQYF. The CDR3 nucleotides are TGTGCCACCAGCAGAGATCGAGGGTACGAGCAGTACTTC.

This clone has a handful of counts. One end of the junction is discordant with germline, which a read error may explain. J is TRBJ2-2 and V is TRBV7-7, with 7 bases identical to TRBD2. The CDR3 spans 17 residues. Per the germline V gene, CDR1 is SSHAT and CDR2 is FNYEAQ (reference sequence). The chain's CDR3 is CASSLETGGRITGELFF. The DNA of the CDR3 is TGTGCTAGCAGCTTAGAAACTGGCGGGAGAATCACCGGGGAGCTGTTTTTT.

V is TRBV13 and J is TRBJ2-3, with TRBD2 matching over 12 bases. The CDR3 sequence is 15 residues long. Germline lookup yields CDR1 PRHDT and CDR2 FYEKMQ (reference sequence). After removal of 5 bases from V and 2 bases from J, the junction contained 2 bases not matched to a gene. CDR3 nucleotides: TGTGCCAGCAGCCCTAGCGGGAGGGCCACAGATACGCAGTATTTT. It specifies CASSPSGRATDTQYF.

The chain couples TRBV5-5 to TRBJ1-3; D call uncertain. The CDR3 is 15 residues long. CDR1 and CDR2 (germline): SGHKS, YYEKEE (reference sequence). V was shortened by 4 bases and J by 0 bases, with 11 bases between the two germline ends. The CDR3, as DNA: TGTGCCAGCAGCCCCGTGACGGACTCTGGAAACACCATATATTTT. This sequence encodes CASSPVTDSGNTIYF.